This TCR beta chain was sequenced during a study of T cells in Graves' hyperthyroidism and ophthalmopathy. Study-level findings and limits: Ophthalmopathy was told apart from stable hyperthyroidism by a 13 V-J model.

A few counts support this clonotype. What it recognizes is unknown. What was amplified from RNA transcripts were TCR beta CDR3 regions. The HTBI set primed first-round TCR CDR3 RT-PCR. TCRdb re-called the multiplex PCR reads through MiXCR, storing one row per CDR3 protein. This sample has 480,000 or so distinct CDR3 sequences, with about 15% found just once. The CDR3 totals 17 residues. The germline CDR1 and CDR2 sequences are LNHDA and SQIVND (reference sequence). The V segment lost 4 bases and the J segment 7 bases; nucleotides outside the gene matches: 9. The sequenced material came from blood. This TCR came from a woman aged 18-30 years with Graves' hyperthyroidism. The chain is built from TRBV19 and TRBJ2-1, with 14 bases aligning to TRBD2. The CDR3 loop is CASSNPGLAGGGNEQFF. The DNA for the CDR3 is TGTGCCAGTAGTAACCCCGGACTAGCGGGAGGAGGAAATGAGCAGTTCTTC. The full variable domain, in which reference TRBV19 and TRBJ2-1 provide the parts outside the CDR3, is DGGITQSPKYLFRKEGQNVTLSCEQNLNHDAMYWYRQDPGQGLRLIYYSQIVNDFQKGDIAEGYSVSREKKESFPLTVTSAQKNPTAFYLCASSNPGLAGGGNEQFFGPGTRLTVL.